A selection of T cell receptor beta chains follows, all from one sample in a study of shared clonotypes between healthy human individuals. Sequencing was performed with immunoSEQ multiplex PCR; in TCRdb, only in-frame clones are kept and a portion is missing. Altogether about 1.5 million clones are present, around 98% being singletons, with the ten largest covering 0.45%. Sequencing used naive CD4+ T cells sorted from blood. These receptors were collected from a young man in good health. Both conserved end residues are part of each CDR3. D genes are given only for firm matches. Size values are once, few and many counts, or a class for expanded clones, and some rows have none.

V gene: TRBV19
clone size: once
D gene: .
J gene: TRBJ1-5
CDR3 protein: CASASLRVDQPQHF
CDR3 DNA: TGTGCCAGTGCAAGTTTACGGGTGGACCAGCCCCAGCATTTT

V gene: TRBV5-4
clone size: .
D gene: .
J gene: TRBJ2-7
CDR3 protein: CASSGPVSRGGFGEQYF
CDR3 DNA: TGTGCCAGCAGCGGACCGGTGTCCCGAGGGGGTTTTGGCGAGCAGTACTTC

V gene: TRBV19
clone size: .
D gene: TRBD2
J gene: TRBJ2-1
CDR3 protein: CASCLAVAFYNEQFF
CDR3 DNA: TGTGCCAGTTGCCTAGCGGTTGCCTTCTACAATGAGCAGTTCTTC

V gene: TRBV7-2
clone size: .
D gene: .
J gene: TRBJ1-3
CDR3 protein: CASLLDFSGNTIYF
CDR3 DNA: TGTGCCAGCCTTCTGGACTTCTCTGGAAACACCATATATTTT

V gene: TRBV19
clone size: .
D gene: TRBD1
J gene: TRBJ2-7
CDR3 protein: CASNGQGAPYEQYF
CDR3 DNA: TGTGCCAGTAATGGACAGGGGGCACCCTACGAGCAGTACTTC

V gene: TRBV5-5
clone size: once
D gene: .
J gene: TRBJ1-1
CDR3 protein: CASSIGIPSLNTEAFF
CDR3 DNA: TGTGCCAGCAGCATAGGGATTCCCAGCTTGAACACTGAAGCTTTCTTT

V gene: TRBV6-5
clone size: .
D gene: .
J gene: TRBJ2-5
CDR3 protein: CASSYSSGYGETQYF
CDR3 DNA: TGTGCCAGCAGTTACTCTTCCGGGTATGGGGAGACCCAGTACTTC

V gene: TRBV28
clone size: .
D gene: .
J gene: TRBJ1-5
CDR3 protein: CASTEGGGHSNQPQHF
CDR3 DNA: TGTGCCAGCACCGAAGGGGGGGGCCATAGCAATCAGCCCCAGCATTTT

V gene: TRBV6-5
clone size: .
D gene: .
J gene: TRBJ2-7
CDR3 protein: CASSPTVPLYEQYF
CDR3 DNA: TGTGCCAGCAGCCCTACAGTTCCCCTCTACGAGCAGTACTTC

V gene: TRBV6-6
clone size: .
D gene: .
J gene: TRBJ1-5
CDR3 protein: CASSHGPRGAEQPQHF
CDR3 DNA: TGTGCCAGCAGCCACGGTCCCAGGGGCGCGGAGCAGCCCCAGCATTTT

V gene: TRBV5-4
clone size: .
D gene: TRBD1
J gene: TRBJ1-2
CDR3 protein: CASKGQGSLGYTF
CDR3 DNA: TGTGCCAGCAAGGGACAGGGGAGTCTTGGCTACACCTTC

V gene: TRBV11-2
clone size: .
D gene: .
J gene: TRBJ2-2
CDR3 protein: CASSLLPGTNTGELFF
CDR3 DNA: TGTGCCAGCAGCTTATTACCCGGGACAAACACCGGGGAGCTGTTTTTT

V gene: TRBV30
clone size: .
D gene: .
J gene: TRBJ1-4
CDR3 protein: CAWSGQSNEKLFF
CDR3 DNA: TGTGCCTGGAGTGGACAGAGTAATGAAAAACTGTTTTTT

V gene: TRBV28
clone size: .
D gene: TRBD1
J gene: TRBJ2-4
CDR3 protein: CASSRDRVKNIQYF
CDR3 DNA: TGTGCCAGCAGTCGGGACAGGGTCAAAAACATTCAGTACTTC

V gene: TRBV5-4
clone size: .
D gene: .
J gene: TRBJ1-1
CDR3 protein: CASSLNMGRLRDTEAFF
CDR3 DNA: TGTGCCAGCAGCTTAAACATGGGACGGCTTCGGGACACTGAAGCTTTCTTT

V gene: TRBV28
clone size: .
D gene: .
J gene: TRBJ1-5
CDR3 protein: CASSSTDGNNQPQHF
CDR3 DNA: TGTGCCAGCAGTTCAACGGACGGCAACAATCAGCCCCAGCATTTT

V gene: TRBV28
clone size: .
D gene: .
J gene: TRBJ1-4
CDR3 protein: CASSLGGRGEKLFF
CDR3 DNA: TGTGCCAGCAGTTTGGGGGGGAGAGGTGAAAAACTGTTTTTT

V gene: TRBV18
clone size: once
D gene: TRBD2
J gene: TRBJ2-7
CDR3 protein: CASSLSGRALEQYF
CDR3 DNA: TGTGCCAGCTCACTGAGCGGGAGGGCCCTCGAGCAGTACTTC

V gene: TRBV9
clone size: .
D gene: .
J gene: TRBJ2-3
CDR3 protein: CASSVVGGVSTDTQYF
CDR3 DNA: TGTGCCAGCAGCGTAGTAGGCGGGGTCAGCACAGATACGCAGTATTTT

V gene: TRBV9
clone size: .
D gene: TRBD2
J gene: TRBJ2-3
CDR3 protein: CASSPPGGTSGGSTDTQYF
CDR3 DNA: TGTGCCAGCAGCCCCCCGGGGGGGACTAGCGGGGGGAGCACAGATACGCAGTATTTT

V gene: TRBV9
clone size: .
D gene: .
J gene: TRBJ2-1
CDR3 protein: CASSVLPESNEQFF
CDR3 DNA: TGTGCCAGCAGCGTTCTCCCGGAGAGCAATGAGCAGTTCTTC

V gene: TRBV5-1
clone size: .
D gene: .
J gene: TRBJ2-7
CDR3 protein: CASSWQGENEQYF
CDR3 DNA: TGCGCCAGCAGCTGGCAGGGAGAAAACGAGCAGTACTTC

V gene: TRBV28
clone size: .
D gene: .
J gene: TRBJ2-1
CDR3 protein: CASSLPPSNEQFF
CDR3 DNA: TGTGCCAGCAGTTTACCCCCTTCGAACGAGCAGTTCTTC

V gene: TRBV4-3
clone size: .
D gene: .
J gene: TRBJ2-1
CDR3 protein: CASSHTASDYNEQFF
CDR3 DNA: TGCGCCAGCAGCCATACGGCTAGCGACTACAATGAGCAGTTCTTC

V gene: TRBV2
clone size: .
D gene: .
J gene: TRBJ2-7
CDR3 protein: CASRVGGPESEQYF
CDR3 DNA: TGTGCCAGCAGGGTGGGGGGGCCTGAGTCAGAGCAGTACTTC

V gene: TRBV10-1
clone size: .
D gene: .
J gene: TRBJ2-7
CDR3 protein: CASSRQQGYEQYF
CDR3 DNA: TGCGCCAGCAGTCGTCAACAGGGCTACGAGCAGTACTTC

V gene: TRBV7-9
clone size: .
D gene: TRBD2
J gene: TRBJ2-5
CDR3 protein: CASSQLAGVAETQYF
CDR3 DNA: TGTGCCAGCAGCCAACTAGCGGGAGTAGCAGAGACCCAGTACTTC

V gene: TRBV5-1
clone size: once
D gene: TRBD2
J gene: TRBJ2-7
CDR3 protein: CASSSVAGRVEQYF
CDR3 DNA: TGCGCCAGCAGCTCCGTAGCGGGAAGGGTCGAGCAGTACTTC

V gene: TRBV6-1
clone size: .
D gene: .
J gene: TRBJ2-7
CDR3 protein: CATRVGGSSYEQYF
CDR3 DNA: TGTGCGACCAGAGTGGGGGGCAGCTCCTACGAGCAGTACTTC

V gene: TRBV5-6
clone size: .
D gene: .
J gene: TRBJ1-1
CDR3 protein: CASSLGWGPNTEAFF
CDR3 DNA: TGTGCCAGCAGCTTGGGATGGGGGCCGAACACTGAAGCTTTCTTT

V gene: TRBV28
clone size: .
D gene: .
J gene: TRBJ1-5
CDR3 protein: CASSFQGSNQPQHF
CDR3 DNA: TGTGCCAGCAGTTTTCAGGGTAGCAATCAGCCCCAGCATTTT

V gene: TRBV4-1
clone size: .
D gene: .
J gene: TRBJ2-3
CDR3 protein: CASSPGTWDTQYF
CDR3 DNA: TGCGCCAGCAGCCCGGGGACCTGGGATACGCAGTATTTT